Listed below are T cell receptor beta chains from one sample, sequenced in a study of CD8+ T cells in alopecia areata. Measured with immunoSEQ multiplex PCR; TCRdb has only the in-frame clones, and not every one. The sample contains some 200,000 clones, nearly 60% of which appear only once. The specimen was CD4+ T cells sorted from blood, collected at week 24, from a patient treated with tofacitinib. Receptors originate from a human donor with alopecia areata. Both conserved end residues are part of each CDR3. D genes are given only for firm matches. The size entry is marked missing in some rows and otherwise reads once, few, many or a size class.

>NA|TRBJ1-1|TRBV30|NA
CAWGGRRNTEAFF
TGTGCCTGGGGAGGCAGGCGGAACACTGAAGCTTTCTTT
>NA|TRBJ2-5|TRBV29-1|NA
CSVEESAGLKTETQYF
TGCAGCGTTGAAGAATCGGCAGGGTTGAAGACAGAGACCCAGTACTTC
>NA|TRBJ2-7|TRBV10-3|TRBD1
CAISESTGTYEQYF
TGTGCCATCAGTGAGTCGACAGGGACCTACGAGCAGTACTTC
>NA|TRBJ1-2|TRBV6-5|NA
CASSGDNYGYTF
TGTGCCAGCAGCGGAGACAACTATGGCTACACCTTC
>few|TRBJ2-6|TRBV28|TRBD1
CASSRDRVASGANVLTF
TGTGCCAGCAGCCGGGACAGGGTGGCCTCTGGGGCCAACGTCCTGACTTTC
>NA|TRBJ1-1|TRBV10-3|TRBD1
CAISAQGALGEAFF
TGTGCCATCAGTGCACAGGGGGCCCTGGGTGAAGCTTTCTTT
>NA|TRBJ2-7|TRBV7-3|TRBD2
CASSEKLAGVGEQYF
TGTGCCAGCAGCGAAAAACTAGCGGGAGTGGGGGAGCAGTACTTC
>NA|TRBJ2-7|TRBV6-1|NA
CASIQWGLSYEQYF
TGTGCCAGCATTCAATGGGGTCTCTCCTACGAGCAGTACTTC
>NA|TRBJ2-5|TRBV5-1|TRBD1
CASSPGQKQETQYF
TGCGCCAGCAGCCCGGGACAGAAACAAGAGACCCAGTACTTC
>NA|TRBJ1-6|TRBV27|TRBD1
CASSFVSGGGSPLHF
TGTGCCAGCAGTTTTGTCTCAGGGGGGGGATCACCCCTCCACTTT
>few|TRBJ2-5|TRBV7-8|NA
CASSLEIRTGQIVTQYF
TGTGCCAGCAGCCTCGAAATAAGGACTGGTCAGATAGTGACCCAGTACTTC
>NA|TRBJ2-5|TRBV30|NA
CAWSVKGSETQYF
TGTGCCTGGAGTGTAAAAGGGTCGGAGACCCAGTACTTC
>NA|TRBJ2-1|TRBV5-1|NA
CASSFGNQGLGEQFF
TGCGCCAGCAGCTTCGGGAATCAGGGGCTCGGTGAGCAGTTCTTC
>NA|TRBJ2-2|TRBV7-2|NA
CASSPRGTGELFF
TGTGCCAGCAGTCCGAGGGGGACCGGGGAGCTGTTTTTT
>NA|TRBJ2-5|TRBV5-1|NA
CASSLSGQETQYF
TGCGCCAGCAGCTTGTCAGGGCAAGAGACCCAGTACTTC
>many|TRBJ2-7|TRBV10-3|TRBD2
CAITAGTSGSRDEQYF
TGTGCCATCACCGCCGGGACTAGCGGGAGTAGGGACGAGCAGTACTTC
>few|TRBJ1-4|TRBV5-4|NA
CASSEQGFNEKLFF
TGTGCCAGCAGCGAACAGGGATTTAATGAAAAACTGTTTTTT
>NA|TRBJ2-7|TRBV7-2|TRBD2
CASSLVAGTYEQYF
TGTGCCAGCAGCTTAGTAGCGGGAACCTACGAGCAGTACTTC
>NA|TRBJ1-2|TRBV7-2|NA
CASSPTWGTNYGYTF
TGTGCCAGCAGCCCGACCTGGGGGACTAACTATGGCTACACCTTC
>NA|TRBJ2-5|TRBV7-9|NA
CASSLAAGTQETQYF
TGTGCCAGCAGCTTGGCGGCGGGGACCCAAGAGACCCAGTACTTC
>NA|TRBJ2-7|TRBV5-1|TRBD1
CASSLTGQGPYEQYF
TGCGCCAGCAGCTTGACAGGACAGGGCCCCTACGAGCAGTACTTC
>NA|TRBJ2-1|TRBV29-1|NA
CSVDSPEGSYNEQFF
TGCAGCGTCGATTCGCCAGAGGGCTCCTACAATGAGCAGTTCTTC
>few|TRBJ2-1|TRBV5-1|NA
CASSSRLTEQFF
TGCGCCAGCAGCTCCAGACTAACCGAGCAGTTCTTC
>NA|TRBJ2-6|TRBV10-2|TRBD1
CASTGWGQGGSGANVLTF
TGCGCCAGCACCGGTTGGGGACAGGGGGGCTCTGGGGCCAACGTCCTGACTTTC
>NA|TRBJ2-2|TRBV7-2|TRBD1
CASSSRGQGFTGELFF
TGTGCCAGCAGCTCACGCGGACAGGGTTTCACCGGGGAGCTGTTTTTT
>few|TRBJ1-2|TRBV27|NA
CASSPAGDRILQYGYTF
TGTGCCAGCAGTCCGGCAGGAGACAGAATTTTACAGTATGGCTACACCTTC
>NA|TRBJ1-1|TRBV29-1|NA
CSATDATEAFF
TGCAGCGCTACGGACGCCACTGAAGCTTTCTTT
>NA|TRBJ1-2|TRBV27|TRBD1
CASSLPGQEAYGYTF
TGTGCCAGCAGTCTCCCGGGACAGGAGGCCTATGGCTACACCTTC
>NA|TRBJ1-5|TRBV7-9|TRBD1
CASSLGQGADSNQPQHF
TGTGCCAGCAGCTTAGGGCAGGGGGCGGATAGCAATCAGCCCCAGCATTTT
>NA|TRBJ1-2|TRBV12-5|TRBD1
CASGLSGDRSGYTF
TGTGCTAGTGGTTTGTCAGGGGACAGGTCGGGCTACACCTTC
>NA|TRBJ2-2|TRBV7-8|TRBD2
CASSQGLAGAGGELFF
TGTGCCAGCAGCCAGGGACTAGCGGGAGCGGGCGGGGAGCTGTTTTTT
>NA|TRBJ2-2|TRBV30|NA
CAWNKGLSNTGELFF
TGTGCCTGGAACAAGGGACTTTCAAACACCGGGGAGCTGTTTTTT
>NA|TRBJ2-5|TRBV5-6|NA
CASSSSVAWETQYF
TGTGCCAGCAGCTCCTCGGTAGCCTGGGAGACCCAGTACTTC
>once|TRBJ2-1|TRBV5-1|NA
CASVDEYNEQFF
TGCGCCAGCGTGGACGAGTACAATGAGCAGTTCTTC
>few|TRBJ2-1|TRBV4-3|NA
CASSQDGRNEQFF
TGCGCCAGCAGCCAAGACGGGCGGAATGAGCAGTTCTTC
>few|TRBJ1-2|TRBV15|TRBD1
CATSRGLTGNYGYTF
TGTGCCACCAGCAGGGGCCTGACAGGGAACTATGGCTACACCTTC
>few|TRBJ1-2|TRBV7-2|NA
CASSRTGNYGYTF
TGTGCCAGCAGCCGCACAGGGAACTATGGCTACACCTTC
>NA|TRBJ2-3|TRBV4-1|TRBD2
CASSQPRTKQAPLPGRAQYF
TGCGCCAGCAGCCAACCCCGAACGAAACAGGCTCCCCTACCCGGGAGGGCGCAGTATTTT
>NA|TRBJ2-7|TRBV2|NA
CASSQGSSSYEQYF
TGTGCCAGCAGTCAGGGATCGAGCTCCTACGAGCAGTACTTC
>NA|TRBJ2-5|TRBV10-3|NA
CAIRGGSGTAQETQYF
TGTGCCATCAGAGGAGGGTCCGGGACAGCACAAGAGACCCAGTACTTC